The clone carrying this T cell receptor (beta chain) has a handful of counts. Its antigen is as yet unknown. The record originates from a study of early T cells in non-severe SARS-CoV-2 infection. Across the study: Sequencing of unsorted whole blood was done on bulk RNA, leaving chains unpaired. Study results and caveats: The VDJdb matching leaned toward anti-spike CD8 responses and overlooked private and CD4 specificities.

Attachment of unique molecular identifiers to individual cDNA molecules was performed. Each CDR3 protein gets one entry after TCRdb re-called the 5' RACE reads with MiXCR. Of about 64,000 distinct CDR3 sequences in the sample, less than 5.5% are singletons; the top ten hold 4.9%. Trimming pared 7 bases from V and 8 bases from J, leaving 17 bases between. The CDR3 covers 13 residues. The germline V gene has CDR1 SNHLY and CDR2 FYNNEI. Material for sequencing was whole blood. The chain carries TRBV2 and TRBJ1-2; no definite D call. This clonotype was obtained from an adult who was a healthcare worker with PCR-confirmed SARS-CoV-2 infection or an uninfected control (not recorded which). This CDR3 reads CASTEISYEGYTF. In DNA form, the CDR3 reads TGTGCCAGCACCGAGATAAGCTATGAGGGCTACACCTTC.